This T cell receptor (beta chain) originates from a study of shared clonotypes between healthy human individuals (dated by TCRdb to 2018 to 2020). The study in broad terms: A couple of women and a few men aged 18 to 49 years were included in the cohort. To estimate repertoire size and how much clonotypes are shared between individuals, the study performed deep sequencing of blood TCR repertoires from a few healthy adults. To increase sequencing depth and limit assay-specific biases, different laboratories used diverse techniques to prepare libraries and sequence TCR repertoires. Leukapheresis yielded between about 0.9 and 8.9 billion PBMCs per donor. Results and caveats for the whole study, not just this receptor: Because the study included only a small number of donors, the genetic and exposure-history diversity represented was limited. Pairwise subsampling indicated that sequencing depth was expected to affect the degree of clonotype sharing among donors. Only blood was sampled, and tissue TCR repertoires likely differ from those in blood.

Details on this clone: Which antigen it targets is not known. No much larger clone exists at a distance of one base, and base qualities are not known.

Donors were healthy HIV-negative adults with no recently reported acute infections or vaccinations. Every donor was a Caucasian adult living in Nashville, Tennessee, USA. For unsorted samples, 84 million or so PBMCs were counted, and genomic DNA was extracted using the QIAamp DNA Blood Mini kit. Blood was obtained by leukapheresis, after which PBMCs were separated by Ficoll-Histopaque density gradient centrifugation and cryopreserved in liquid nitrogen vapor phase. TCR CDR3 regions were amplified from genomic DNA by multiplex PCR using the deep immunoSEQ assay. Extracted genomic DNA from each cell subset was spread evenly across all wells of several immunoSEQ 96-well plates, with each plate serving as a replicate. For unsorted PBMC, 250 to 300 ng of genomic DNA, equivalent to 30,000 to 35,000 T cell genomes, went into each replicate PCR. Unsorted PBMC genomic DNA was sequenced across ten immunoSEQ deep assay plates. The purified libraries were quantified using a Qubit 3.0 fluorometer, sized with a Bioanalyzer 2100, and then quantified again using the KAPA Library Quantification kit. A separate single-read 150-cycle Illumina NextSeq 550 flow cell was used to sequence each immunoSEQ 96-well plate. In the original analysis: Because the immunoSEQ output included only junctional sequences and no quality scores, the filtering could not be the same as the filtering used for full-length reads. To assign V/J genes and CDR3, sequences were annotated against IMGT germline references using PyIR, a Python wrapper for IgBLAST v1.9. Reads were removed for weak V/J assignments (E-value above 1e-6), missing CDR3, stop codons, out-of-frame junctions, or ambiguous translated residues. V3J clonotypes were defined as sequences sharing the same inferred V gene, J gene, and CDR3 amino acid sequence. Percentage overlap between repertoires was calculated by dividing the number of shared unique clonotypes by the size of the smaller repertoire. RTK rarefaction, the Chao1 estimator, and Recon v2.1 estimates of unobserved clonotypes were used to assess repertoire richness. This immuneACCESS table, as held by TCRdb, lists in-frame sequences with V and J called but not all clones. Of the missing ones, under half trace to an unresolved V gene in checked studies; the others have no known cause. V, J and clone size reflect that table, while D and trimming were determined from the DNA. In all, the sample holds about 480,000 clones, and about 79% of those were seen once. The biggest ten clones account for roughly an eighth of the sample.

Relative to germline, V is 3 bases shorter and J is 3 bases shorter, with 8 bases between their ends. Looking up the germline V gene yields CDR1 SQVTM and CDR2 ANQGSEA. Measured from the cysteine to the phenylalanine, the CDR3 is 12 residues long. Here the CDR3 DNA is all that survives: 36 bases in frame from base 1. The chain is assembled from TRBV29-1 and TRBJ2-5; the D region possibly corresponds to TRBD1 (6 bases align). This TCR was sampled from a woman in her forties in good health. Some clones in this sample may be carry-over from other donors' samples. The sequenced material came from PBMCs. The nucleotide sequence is TGCAGCGTTGATAGGGGGAAAGAGACCCAGTACTTC. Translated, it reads CSVDRGKETQYF.